A selection of T cell receptor beta chains follows, all from one sample in a study of PD-1 blockade in classical Hodgkin lymphoma. The repertoire was sequenced with immunoSEQ multiplex PCR; TCRdb's copy has only in-frame clones and lacks some. The sample holds about 27,000 clones, more than 60% seen once. The sample here was CD4+ T cells from blood, taken at baseline. The receptors come from a human donor with classical Hodgkin lymphoma. CDR3s include the opening cysteine and the closing phenylalanine or tryptophan. The D gene is left open where the match is weak. Clone sizes are given selectively: once, few, many, or a class where the clone is expanded.

d_call	clone_size	v_call	cdr3_length	j_call	cdr3_nt	cdr3_aa
NA	NA	TRBV11-1	13	TRBJ1-1	TGTGCCAGCAGTCCCCGTTGGAACACTGAAGCTTTCTTT	CASSPRWNTEAFF
TRBD1	NA	TRBV25-1	13	TRBJ1-2	TGTGCCAGCAGAGAAAGGACAGGGAATGGCTACACCTTC	CASRERTGNGYTF
TRBD2	NA	TRBV7-8	15	TRBJ2-3	TGTGCCAGCAGCCCACCTAGCGGGTCAACAGATACGCAGTATTTT	CASSPPSGSTDTQYF
NA	NA	TRBV9	15	TRBJ1-3	TGTGCCAGCAGCGGAGACCATGGGGGAGGAAACACCATATATTTT	CASSGDHGGGNTIYF
NA	NA	TRBV6-5	13	TRBJ2-7	TGTGCCAGCATGTCAGGGGTACCCTACGAGCAGTACTTC	CASMSGVPYEQYF
NA	few	TRBV30	10	TRBJ1-1	TGTGCCTGGAGATCTGTGAAGGCTTTCTTT	CAWRSVKAFF
TRBD1	NA	TRBV4-1	16	TRBJ1-1	TGCGCCAGCAGCCAAGCTGGGACAGGCCTGAACACTGAAGCTTTCTTT	CASSQAGTGLNTEAFF
NA	NA	TRBV7-6	14	TRBJ1-1	TGTGCCAGCAGCCTCAGGGCTGGGAACACTGAAGCTTTCTTT	CASSLRAGNTEAFF
NA	NA	TRBV11-2	14	TRBJ1-2	TGTGCCAGCAGCTTAGCTTCAGTCAACTATGGCTACACCTTC	CASSLASVNYGYTF
TRBD1	few	TRBV10-1	15	TRBJ1-2	TGCGCCAGCAGCCCGGGACAGGGGGCAGGAAGCGGCTACACCTTC	CASSPGQGAGSGYTF
NA	NA	TRBV5-1	13	TRBJ2-7	TGCGCCAGCAGCTGGGAAGGGTCTCACGAGCAGTACTTC	CASSWEGSHEQYF
NA	NA	TRBV7-9	14	TRBJ2-3	TGTGCCAGCAGCTCGACGCGGGGCACAGATACGCAGTATTTT	CASSSTRGTDTQYF
NA	NA	TRBV7-9	11	TRBJ2-1	TGTGCCAGCAGCTCGACCTTTGAGCAGTTCTTC	CASSSTFEQFF